The T cell receptor (beta chain) described here comes from a study of control samples from healthy donors and cancer patients (dated by TCRdb to 2020 to 2021). Remarks on this clone: Its target antigen remains unknown. No much larger clonotype is one base removed from it; base qualities were not supplied.

From the cysteine up to the phenylalanine, the CDR3 has a length of 12 residues. Left in the record is the CDR3 DNA by itself, 36 bases read in frame from the first base. According to the germline V gene, CDR1 reads SGHNT and CDR2 reads YENEEA. V loses 8 bases of germline sequence and J loses 3 bases, and the interval between the two ends is 10 bases. Receptor amplification or capture employed the immunoSEQ multiplex PCR assay. As stored in TCRdb, this immuneACCESS dataset retains in-frame rearrangements with V and J assigned. A fraction of the clones does not appear; measured against another copy, unresolved V genes explain less than half of the discrepancy, and the remainder lacks a known reason. The sample profile shows about 130,000 clones; about 92% of them were found once. The ten largest clones add up to around 0.52% of the sample.

The receptor chain draws on TRBV11-3 and TRBJ2-5, with an unclear D gene assignment. The receptor's source is an elderly man with head and neck cancer. Sequenced: PBMCs. The bases are TGTGCCAGCCCCGGAACCAAAGAGACCCAGTACTTC. Translated, it gives CASPGTKETQYF.